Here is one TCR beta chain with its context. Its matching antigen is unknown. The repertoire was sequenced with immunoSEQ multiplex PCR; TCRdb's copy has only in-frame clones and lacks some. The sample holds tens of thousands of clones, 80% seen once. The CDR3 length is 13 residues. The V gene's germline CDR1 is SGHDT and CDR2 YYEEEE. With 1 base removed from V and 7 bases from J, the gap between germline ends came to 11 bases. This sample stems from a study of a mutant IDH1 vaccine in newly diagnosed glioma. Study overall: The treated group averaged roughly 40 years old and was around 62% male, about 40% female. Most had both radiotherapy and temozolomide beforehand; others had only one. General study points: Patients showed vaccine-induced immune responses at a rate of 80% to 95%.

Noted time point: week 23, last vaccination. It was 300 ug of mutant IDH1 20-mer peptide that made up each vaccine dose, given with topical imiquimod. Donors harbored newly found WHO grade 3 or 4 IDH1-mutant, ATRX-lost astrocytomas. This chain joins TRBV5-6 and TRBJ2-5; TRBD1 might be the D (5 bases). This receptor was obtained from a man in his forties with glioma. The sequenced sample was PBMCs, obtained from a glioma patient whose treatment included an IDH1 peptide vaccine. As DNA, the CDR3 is TGTGCCAGCAGCTTGTCAGGGTTTCGGACCCAGTACTTC. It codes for CASSLSGFRTQYF.